This T cell receptor beta chain stems from a study of CD8 T cells in ankylosing spondylitis. With molecular barcodes, quantitative 5'-RACE was used to make the TCR beta libraries. In TCRdb, the 5' RACE reads were re-called with MiXCR into one record per CDR3 protein. The sample includes some 130,000 distinct CDR3 sequences, roughly 15% of them seen just once. At least ten counts were recorded for this clonotype. The antigen is undetermined. Study findings and constraints: A TCR beta motif made of fewer than ten highly homologous variants seemed typical of ankylosing spondylitis blood. Disease-associated clonotypes exhibited CD8+ identity and were relatively infrequent in peripheral blood. In synovial fluid and blood from reactive arthritis, some motif variants were previously reported.

The V and J ends lost 3 bases and 2 bases, in that order; junction bases with no gene match: 2. CDR3 length equals 15 residues. V is TRBV12-3 or TRBV12-4 and J is TRBJ2-3, with 10 bases matching TRBD2. The sequence was obtained from a female donor with ankylosing spondylitis or in good health (not recorded which). Sequencing was carried out using blood, either unsorted or a sorted T cell fraction (not recorded which). The CDR3 sequence: CASSLLAGDTDTQYF. The CDR3 bases are TGTGCCAGCAGTTTGCTAGCGGGAGACACAGATACGCAGTATTTT.